These 18 T cell receptor beta chains were all obtained from the same sample, sequenced in a study of CD8+CD57+ T cells in acquired aplastic anemia. Genomic DNA, serving as template, underwent TCR beta VDJ and CDR3 profiling. TCRdb fed the reads into MiXCR, producing one record per CDR3 protein. Of 200,000 to 250,000 distinct CDR3 sequences listed, 60% to 80% are singletons. Patients picked for sequencing had shown CD8+CD57+ cell expansion detected by flow cytometry. The specimen sequenced was sorted CD4+, CD8+, or CD8+CD57+ T cells (not recorded which) from PBMCs. These receptor sequences come from a human donor with aplastic anemia.

In this sample, this clonotype turned up a few times. The V gene is TRBV7-9, the J gene TRBJ1-5; the D gene is possibly TRBD1 (6 bases). Germline V gene data show CDR1 as SEHNR and CDR2 as FQNEAQ (reference sequence). V was pared by 4 bases and J by 6 bases, with 13 bases between. The CDR3 length is 14 residues. CDR3 DNA: TGTGCCAGCAGCTCTACAGGGACGGGTCAGCCCCAGCATTTT. Protein sequence: CASSSTGTGQPQHF.

This clonotype appeared once. The gene calls are TRBV2 and TRBJ1-4, with 10 positions matching TRBD1. CDR1 and CDR2 from the germline V gene are SNHLY and FYNNEI. V trimming: 5 bases; J trimming: 4 bases; junction bases outside the gene matches: 4. This CDR3 has 15 amino acids. CDR3 nucleotides: TGTGCCAGCAGTCCCGGGACAGGGGTTAATGAAAAACTGTTTTTT. Protein: CASSPGTGVNEKLFF.

The chain uses TRBV20-1 and TRBJ2-5; 11 bases are a match to TRBD2. The CDR3 is 15 residues long. Germline-derived CDR1 and CDR2 are DFQATT and SNEGSKA (reference sequence). With V trimmed by 4 bases and J by 1 base, 5 bases remained unmatched. The CDR3 region is CSAITSGSFQETQYF. CDR3 in DNA: TGCAGTGCTATTACTAGCGGGAGTTTCCAAGAGACCCAGTACTTC.

This clonotype appeared once. The chain links TRBV7-6 to TRBJ1-4, with a tentative D call TRBD1 (6 bases). CDR3 length: 14 amino acids. Germline assignment: CDR1 SGHVS and CDR2 FNYEAQ. Deletions cut 5 bases from V and 12 bases from J, with 19 bases between. The CDR3 region is CASSLLGGSLELFF. The CDR3 bases are TGTGCCAGCAGCCTCCTTGGGGGCTCATTGGAACTGTTTTTT.

The chain employs TRBV20-1 and TRBJ2-7, with 8 bases identical to TRBD2. Germline-derived CDR1 and CDR2 are DFQATT and SNEGSKA (reference sequence). V gave up 5 bases and J gave up 4 bases; unmatched junction bases: 10. The CDR3 is 14 amino acids. CDR3 sequence (DNA): TGCAGTGCTTTCTCCGGGACTAGTGCTTACGAGCAGTACTTC. Translated, it gives CSAFSGTSAYEQYF.

This clonotype was found a few times. V is TRBV20-1 and J is TRBJ1-6; D is ambiguous. The V end was cut by 0 bases, the J end by 9 bases, with 9 bases between. Germline V CDR1 and CDR2: DFQATT, SNEGSKA (reference sequence). The CDR3 extends over 13 amino acids. This chain's CDR3 is CSARDTTISPLHF. In nucleotides, the CDR3 is TGCAGTGCTAGAGATACAACTATTTCACCCCTCCACTTT.

As regards this clonotype: A read error may produce the germline difference seen at one junction end. The rearrangement links TRBV5-1 to TRBJ2-7; D gene ambiguous. The CDR3 runs 11 residues. Per the germline V gene, CDR1 is SGHRS and CDR2 is YFSETQ. The CDR3 reads CASRSAYEQYF. The CDR3 bases are TGTGCCAGCAGGTCTGCCTACGAGCAGTACTTC.

This clonotype was seen a handful of times. As DNA, the CDR3 is TGCAGCGTTGTATACCAGGCGGCTGGAAACACCATATATTTT. This translates into CSVVYQAAGNTIYF. The V and J genes are TRBV29-1 and TRBJ1-3; D is unresolved. Trimming left V 4 bases short and J 2 bases short, with 12 bases between. The CDR3 totals 14 residues. The V gene's germline CDR1 is SQVTM and CDR2 ANQGSEA.

This chain uses TRBV10-1 with TRBJ2-5; the D gene is possibly TRBD1 (6 bases). This CDR3 region has 15 residues. The V end lost 3 bases, the J end lost 1 base, and 12 bases lay between the germline ends. Germline V lookup: CDR1 WNHNN, CDR2 SYGVQD (reference sequence). The CDR3 region has the DNA TGCGCCAGCAGTGATAGTCTGGACAGCCAAGAGACCCAGTACTTC. This codes for CASSDSLDSQETQYF.

V gene TRBV7-2 combines with J gene TRBJ2-2; D unclear. This CDR3 is 12 amino acids long. CDR1 and CDR2 from the germline V gene are SGHTA and FQGNSA. Deletions cut 5 bases from V and 4 bases from J, with 5 bases between. The CDR3 sequence is CASSPSTGELFF. CDR3 coding DNA: TGTGCCAGCAGCCCAAGCACCGGGGAGCTGTTTTTT.

This CDR3 reads CASSFVGGGGQETQYF. The CDR3 nucleotides read TGTGCCAGCAGCTTCGTGGGAGGGGGGGGCCAAGAGACCCAGTACTTC. The chain is built from TRBV7-2 and TRBJ2-5; weak D call: TRBD2 (7 bases). The CDR3 is 16 amino acids. The germline CDR1 and CDR2 sequences are SGHTA and FQGNSA. The V and J ends lost 3 bases and 1 base respectively, with 15 bases between them.

The chain uses TRBV4-1 and TRBJ2-7, with a weak D call TRBD2 (6 bases). CDR3 length equals 13 residues. V was clipped by 4 bases and J by 6 bases, with 13 bases between them. CDR1 MGHRA and CDR2 YSYEKL come from the germline V gene. The CDR3 nucleotides read TGCGCCAGCAGCCGTGGCGGGATTCTCGAGCAGTACTTC. Its translation: CASSRGGILEQYF.

The count of this clonotype is one. The chain is built from TRBV19 and TRBJ2-1; tentatively, D is TRBD1 (5 bases). Trimming removed 5 bases from V and 5 bases from J, with 13 bases in between. In germline, CDR1 is LNHDA, CDR2 SQIVND (reference sequence). The CDR3 sequence is 14 residues long. CDR3 protein: CASSSYTGNNEQFF. The CDR3 coding sequence is TGTGCCAGTAGTTCATACACAGGAAACAATGAGCAGTTCTTC.

This chain joins TRBV14 and TRBJ2-5; D is undetermined. This CDR3 spans 13 amino acids. Germline CDR1 reads SGHDN; CDR2 reads FVKESK. Trimming took 6 bases from V and 5 from J, leaving 13 bases between them. The CDR3 DNA reads TGTGCCAGCAGTCGGCAAGTTTCGGAGACCCAGTACTTC. Translated, it gives CASSRQVSETQYF.

This clonotype has more than one count but fewer than ten. V gene TRBV10-3 combines with J gene TRBJ1-1, with D perhaps matching TRBD1 (5 bases). Between the trimmed V and J ends, which lost 7 bases and 0 bases, there was a span of 12 bases. CDR3 length equals 14 residues. Germline V gene sequence: CDR1 ENHRY, CDR2 SYGVKD. In DNA form, the CDR3 reads TGTGCCATCACCGGCGGGGGTTTGAACACTGAAGCTTTCTTT. Protein product: CAITGGGLNTEAFF.

V usage is TRBV9 and J usage is TRBJ2-7; D possibly corresponds to TRBD2 (5 bases). From germline, CDR1 is SGDLS and CDR2 YYNGEE. The CDR3 length is 16 residues. V was clipped by 0 bases and J by 4 bases, with 17 bases between them. This CDR3 reads CASSVGDSAGFYEQYF. CDR3 coding DNA: TGTGCCAGCAGCGTAGGGGATAGCGCAGGCTTTTACGAGCAGTACTTC.

The chain has TRBV12-3 or TRBV12-4 and TRBJ1-2; no firm D call. Trimming removed 7 bases at V and 10 bases at J, with 16 bases between. This CDR3 contains 12 residues. The CDR3 DNA follows: TGTGCCAGCACCCCGGGCCCACGCCCCTACACCTTC. Its protein product is CASTPGPRPYTF.

The chain links TRBV7-8 to TRBJ1-3, with TRBD1 as a possible D gene (6 bases). Germline CDR1 and CDR2: SGHVS and FQNEAQ. V gave up 0 bases and J gave up 2 bases, with 14 bases separating them. The CDR3 is 17 amino acids. CDR3 in DNA: TGTGCCAGCAGCTTAGCATCCGCAGGGGTAACTGGAAACACCATATATTTT. It codes for CASSLASAGVTGNTIYF.